The source of this T cell receptor beta chain is a study of OX40 agonist ivuxolimab in advanced cancers. Whole-study context: Anti-PD-1, anti-PD-L1 or anti-CTLA-4 therapy given earlier was allowed, and about 38% had some.

Sampling of blood occurred at baseline, cycle 4 day 1, and cycle 7 day 1. Overall study results and limits: CD8+ T cells (on average) carried more expanded clones than CD4+ T cells.

This CDR3 contains 14 residues. Germline values: CDR1 SGDLS, CDR2 YYNGEE. V dropped 0 bases and J dropped 6 bases, with 10 bases sitting between them. Concerning this clone itself: Antigen specificity is unknown.

Sequenced by immunoSEQ multiplex PCR; TCRdb stores in-frame clones only, minus some. Of roughly 90,000 clones in the sample, around 90% are singletons; the top ten hold approximately 0.7%. The rearrangement links TRBV9 to TRBJ2-4; D is tentatively TRBD1 or TRBD2 (5 bases each). The receptor comes from an adult with an advanced solid tumor such as melanoma, head and neck, liver or kidney cancer. Source: CD4+ or CD8+ T cells sorted from blood, taken in a trial of the OX40 agonist ivuxolimab. This CDR3 reads CASSVGDRLNIQYF. CDR3 nucleotide sequence: TGTGCCAGCAGCGTAGGGGACCGTCTAAACATTCAGTACTTC.